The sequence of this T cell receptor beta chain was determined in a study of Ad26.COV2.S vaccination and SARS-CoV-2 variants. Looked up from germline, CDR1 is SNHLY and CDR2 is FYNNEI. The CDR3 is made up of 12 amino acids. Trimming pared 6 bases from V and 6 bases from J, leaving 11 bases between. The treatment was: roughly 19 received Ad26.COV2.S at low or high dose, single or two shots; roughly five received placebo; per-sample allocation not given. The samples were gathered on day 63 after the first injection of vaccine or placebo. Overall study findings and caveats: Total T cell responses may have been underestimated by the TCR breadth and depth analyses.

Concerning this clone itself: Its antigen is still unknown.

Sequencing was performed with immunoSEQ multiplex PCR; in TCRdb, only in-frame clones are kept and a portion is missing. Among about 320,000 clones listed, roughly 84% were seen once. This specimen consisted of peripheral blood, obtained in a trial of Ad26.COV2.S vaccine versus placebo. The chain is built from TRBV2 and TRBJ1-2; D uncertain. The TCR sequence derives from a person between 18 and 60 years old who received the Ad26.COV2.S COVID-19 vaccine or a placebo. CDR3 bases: TGTGCCAGCAGCCAGGTAATGGATGGCTACACCTTC. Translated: CASSQVMDGYTF.